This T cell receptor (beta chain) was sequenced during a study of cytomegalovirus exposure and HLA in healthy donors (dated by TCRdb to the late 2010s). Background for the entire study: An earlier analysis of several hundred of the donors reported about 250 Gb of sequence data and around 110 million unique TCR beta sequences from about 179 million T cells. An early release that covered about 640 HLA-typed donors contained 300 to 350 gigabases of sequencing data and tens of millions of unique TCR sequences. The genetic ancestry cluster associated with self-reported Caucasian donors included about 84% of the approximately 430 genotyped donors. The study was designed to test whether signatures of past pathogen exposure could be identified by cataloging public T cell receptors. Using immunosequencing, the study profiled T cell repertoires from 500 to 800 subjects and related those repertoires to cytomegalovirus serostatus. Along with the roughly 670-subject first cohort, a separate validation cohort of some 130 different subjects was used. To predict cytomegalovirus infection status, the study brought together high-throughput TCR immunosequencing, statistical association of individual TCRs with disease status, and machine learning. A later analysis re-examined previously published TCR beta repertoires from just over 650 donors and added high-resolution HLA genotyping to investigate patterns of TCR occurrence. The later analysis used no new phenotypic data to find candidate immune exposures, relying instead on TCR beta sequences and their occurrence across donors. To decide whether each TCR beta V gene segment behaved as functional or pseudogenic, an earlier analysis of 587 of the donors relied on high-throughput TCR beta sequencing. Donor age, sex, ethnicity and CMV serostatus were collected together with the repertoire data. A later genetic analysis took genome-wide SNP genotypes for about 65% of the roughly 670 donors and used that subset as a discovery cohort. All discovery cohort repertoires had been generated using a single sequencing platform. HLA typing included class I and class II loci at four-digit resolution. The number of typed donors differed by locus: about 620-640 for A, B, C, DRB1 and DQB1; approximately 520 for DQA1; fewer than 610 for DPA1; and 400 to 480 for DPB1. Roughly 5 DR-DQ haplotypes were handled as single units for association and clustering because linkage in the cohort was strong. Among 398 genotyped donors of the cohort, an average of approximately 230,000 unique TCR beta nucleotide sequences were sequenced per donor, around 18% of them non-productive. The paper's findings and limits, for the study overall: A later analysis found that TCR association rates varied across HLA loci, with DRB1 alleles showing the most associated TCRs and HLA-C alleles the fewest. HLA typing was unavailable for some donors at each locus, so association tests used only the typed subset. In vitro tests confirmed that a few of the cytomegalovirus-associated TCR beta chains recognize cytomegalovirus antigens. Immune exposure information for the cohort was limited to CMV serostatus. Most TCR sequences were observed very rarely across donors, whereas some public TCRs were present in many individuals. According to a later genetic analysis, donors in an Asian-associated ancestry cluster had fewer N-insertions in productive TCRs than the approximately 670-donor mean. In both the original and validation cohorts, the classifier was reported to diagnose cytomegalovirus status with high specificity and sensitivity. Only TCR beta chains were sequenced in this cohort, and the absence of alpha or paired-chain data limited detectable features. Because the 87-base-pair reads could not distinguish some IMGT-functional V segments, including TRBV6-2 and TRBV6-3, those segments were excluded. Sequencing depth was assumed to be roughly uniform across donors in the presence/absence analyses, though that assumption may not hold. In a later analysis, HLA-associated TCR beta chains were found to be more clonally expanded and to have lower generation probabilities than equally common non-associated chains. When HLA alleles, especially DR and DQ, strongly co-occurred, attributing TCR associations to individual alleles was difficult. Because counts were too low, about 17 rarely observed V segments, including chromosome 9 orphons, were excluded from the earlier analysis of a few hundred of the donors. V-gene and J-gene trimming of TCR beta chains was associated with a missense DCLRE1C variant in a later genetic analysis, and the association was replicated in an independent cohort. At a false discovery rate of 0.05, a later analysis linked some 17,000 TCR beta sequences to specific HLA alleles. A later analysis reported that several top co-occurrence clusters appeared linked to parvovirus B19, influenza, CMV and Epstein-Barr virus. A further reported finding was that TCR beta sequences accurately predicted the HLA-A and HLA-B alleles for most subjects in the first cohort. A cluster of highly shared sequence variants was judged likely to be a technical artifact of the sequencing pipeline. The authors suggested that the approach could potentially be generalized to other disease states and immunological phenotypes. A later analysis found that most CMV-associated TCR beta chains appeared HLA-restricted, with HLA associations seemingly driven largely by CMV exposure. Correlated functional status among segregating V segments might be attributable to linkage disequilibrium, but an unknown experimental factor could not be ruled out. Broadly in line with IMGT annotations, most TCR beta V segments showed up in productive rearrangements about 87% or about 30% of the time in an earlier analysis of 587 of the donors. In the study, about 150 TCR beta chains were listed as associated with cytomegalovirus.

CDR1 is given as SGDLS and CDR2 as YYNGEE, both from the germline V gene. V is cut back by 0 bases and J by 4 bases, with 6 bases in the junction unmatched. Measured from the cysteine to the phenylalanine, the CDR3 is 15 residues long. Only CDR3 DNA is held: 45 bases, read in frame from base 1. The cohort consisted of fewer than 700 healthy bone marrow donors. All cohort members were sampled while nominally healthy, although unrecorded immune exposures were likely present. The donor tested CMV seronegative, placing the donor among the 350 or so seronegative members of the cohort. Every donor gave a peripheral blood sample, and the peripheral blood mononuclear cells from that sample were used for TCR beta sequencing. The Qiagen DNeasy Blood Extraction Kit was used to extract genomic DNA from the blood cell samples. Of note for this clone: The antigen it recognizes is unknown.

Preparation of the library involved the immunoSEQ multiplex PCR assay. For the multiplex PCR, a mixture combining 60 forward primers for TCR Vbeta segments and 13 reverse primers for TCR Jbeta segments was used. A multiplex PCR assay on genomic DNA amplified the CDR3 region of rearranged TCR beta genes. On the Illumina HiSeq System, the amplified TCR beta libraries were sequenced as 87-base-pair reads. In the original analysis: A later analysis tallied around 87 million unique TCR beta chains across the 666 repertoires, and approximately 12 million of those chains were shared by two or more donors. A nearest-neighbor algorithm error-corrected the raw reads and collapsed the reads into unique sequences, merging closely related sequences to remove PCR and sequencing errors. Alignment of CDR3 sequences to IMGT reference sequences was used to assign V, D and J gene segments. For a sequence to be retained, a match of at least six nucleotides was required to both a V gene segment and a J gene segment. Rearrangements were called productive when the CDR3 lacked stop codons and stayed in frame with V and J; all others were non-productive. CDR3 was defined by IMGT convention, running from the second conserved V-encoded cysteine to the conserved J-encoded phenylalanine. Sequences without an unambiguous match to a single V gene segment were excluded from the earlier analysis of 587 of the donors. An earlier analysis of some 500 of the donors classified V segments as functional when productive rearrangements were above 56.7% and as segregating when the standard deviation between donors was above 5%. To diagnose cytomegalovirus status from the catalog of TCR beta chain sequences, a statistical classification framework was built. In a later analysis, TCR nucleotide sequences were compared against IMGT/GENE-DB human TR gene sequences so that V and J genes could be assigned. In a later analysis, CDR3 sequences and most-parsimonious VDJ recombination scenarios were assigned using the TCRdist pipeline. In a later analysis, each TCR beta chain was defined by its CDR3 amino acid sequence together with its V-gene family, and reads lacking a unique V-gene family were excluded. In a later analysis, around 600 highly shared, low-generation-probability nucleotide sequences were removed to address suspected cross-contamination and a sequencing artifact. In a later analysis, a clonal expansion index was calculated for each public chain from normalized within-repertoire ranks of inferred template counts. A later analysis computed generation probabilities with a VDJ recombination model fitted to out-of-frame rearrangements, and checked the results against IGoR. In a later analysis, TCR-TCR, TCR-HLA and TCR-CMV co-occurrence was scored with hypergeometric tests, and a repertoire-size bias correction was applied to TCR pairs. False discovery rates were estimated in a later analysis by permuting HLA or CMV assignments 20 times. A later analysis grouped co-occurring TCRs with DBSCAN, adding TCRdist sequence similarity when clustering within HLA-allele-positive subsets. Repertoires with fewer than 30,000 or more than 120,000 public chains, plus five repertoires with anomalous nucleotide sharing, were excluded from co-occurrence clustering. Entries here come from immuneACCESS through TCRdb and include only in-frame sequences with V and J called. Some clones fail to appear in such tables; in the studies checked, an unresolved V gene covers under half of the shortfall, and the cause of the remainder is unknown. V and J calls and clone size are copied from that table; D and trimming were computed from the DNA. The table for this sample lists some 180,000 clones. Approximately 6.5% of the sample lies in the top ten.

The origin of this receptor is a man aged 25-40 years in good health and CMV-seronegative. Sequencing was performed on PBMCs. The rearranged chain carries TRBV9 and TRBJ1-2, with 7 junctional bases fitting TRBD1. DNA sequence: TGTGCCAGCAGCGTAGGTCAGGGGGACCCCTATGGCTACACCTTC. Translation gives CASSVGQGDPYGYTF.